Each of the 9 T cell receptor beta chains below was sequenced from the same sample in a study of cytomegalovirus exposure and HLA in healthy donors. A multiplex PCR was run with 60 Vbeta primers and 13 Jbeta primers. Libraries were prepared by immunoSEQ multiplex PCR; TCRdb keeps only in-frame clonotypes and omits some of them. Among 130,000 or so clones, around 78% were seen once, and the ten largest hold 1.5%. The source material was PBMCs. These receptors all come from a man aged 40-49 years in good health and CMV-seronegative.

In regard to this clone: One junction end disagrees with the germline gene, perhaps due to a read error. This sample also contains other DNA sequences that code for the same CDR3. This chain's CDR3 is CASSYSRESGANVLTF. In DNA form, the CDR3 reads TGCGCCAGCAGTTACTCGCGGGAATCTGGGGCCAACGTCCTGACTTTC. The V gene is TRBV6-5, the J gene TRBJ2-6; a weak D match, TRBD2 (6 bases). The CDR3 extends over 16 amino acids. CDR1 and CDR2 from the germline V gene are MNHEY and SVGAGI.

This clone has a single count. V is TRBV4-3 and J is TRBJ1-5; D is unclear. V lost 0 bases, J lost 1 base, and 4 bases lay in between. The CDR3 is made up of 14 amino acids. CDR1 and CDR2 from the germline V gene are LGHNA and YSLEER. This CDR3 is CASSQDRSNQPQHF. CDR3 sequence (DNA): TGCGCCAGCAGCCAAGACCGGAGCAATCAGCCCCAGCATTTT.

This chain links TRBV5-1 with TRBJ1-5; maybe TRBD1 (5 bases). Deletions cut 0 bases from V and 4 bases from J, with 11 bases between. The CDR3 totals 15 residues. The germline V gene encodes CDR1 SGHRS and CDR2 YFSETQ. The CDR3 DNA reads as TGCGCCAGCAGCTTGGGGGGCGCGGGGAATCAGCCCCAGCATTTT. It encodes CASSLGGAGNQPQHF.

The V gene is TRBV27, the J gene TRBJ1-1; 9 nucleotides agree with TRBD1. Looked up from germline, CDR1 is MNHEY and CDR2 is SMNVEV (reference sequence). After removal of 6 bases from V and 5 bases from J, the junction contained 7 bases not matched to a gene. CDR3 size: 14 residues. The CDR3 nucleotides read TGTGCCAGCAGCACAGGGGGCGCGGCGACTGAAGCTTTCTTT. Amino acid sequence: CASSTGGAATEAFF.

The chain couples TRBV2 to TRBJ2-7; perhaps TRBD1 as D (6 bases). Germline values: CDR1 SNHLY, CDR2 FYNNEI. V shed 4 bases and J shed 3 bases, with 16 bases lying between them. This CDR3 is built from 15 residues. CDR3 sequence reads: CASSAIRDTNYEQYF. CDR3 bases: TGTGCCAGCAGTGCTATCCGGGACACCAACTACGAGCAGTACTTC. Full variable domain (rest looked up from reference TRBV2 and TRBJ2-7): EPEVTQTPSHQVTQMGQEVILRCVPISNHLYFYWYRQILGQKVEFLVSFYNNEISEKSEIFDDQFSVERPDGSNFTLKIRSTKLEDSAMYFCASSAIRDTNYEQYFGPGTRLTVT.

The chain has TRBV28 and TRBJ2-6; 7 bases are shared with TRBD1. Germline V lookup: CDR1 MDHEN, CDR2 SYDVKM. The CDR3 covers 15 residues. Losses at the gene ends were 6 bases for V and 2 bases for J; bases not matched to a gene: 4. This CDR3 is CASSITGAGANVLTF. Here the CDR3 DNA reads TGTGCCAGCAGCATAACAGGGGCTGGGGCCAACGTCCTGACTTTC. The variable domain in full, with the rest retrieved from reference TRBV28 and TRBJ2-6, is DVKVTQSSRYLVKRTGEKVFLECVQDMDHENMFWYRQDPGLGLRLIYFSYDVKMKEKGDIPEGYSVSREKKERFSLILESASTNQTSMYLCASSITGAGANVLTFGAGSRLTVL.

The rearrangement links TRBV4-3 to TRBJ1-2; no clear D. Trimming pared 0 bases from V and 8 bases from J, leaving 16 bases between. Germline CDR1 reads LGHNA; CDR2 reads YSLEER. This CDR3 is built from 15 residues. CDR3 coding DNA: TGCGCCAGCAGCCAAGATCTGCAGGCCCCGTGGGGCTACACCTTC. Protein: CASSQDLQAPWGYTF.

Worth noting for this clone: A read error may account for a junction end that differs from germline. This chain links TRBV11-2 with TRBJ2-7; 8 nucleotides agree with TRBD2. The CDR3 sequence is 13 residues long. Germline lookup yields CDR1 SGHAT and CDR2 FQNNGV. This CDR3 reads CANSFDSTSVQYF. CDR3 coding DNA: TGCGCCAACAGCTTCGACTCGACTAGCGTGCAGTACTTC.

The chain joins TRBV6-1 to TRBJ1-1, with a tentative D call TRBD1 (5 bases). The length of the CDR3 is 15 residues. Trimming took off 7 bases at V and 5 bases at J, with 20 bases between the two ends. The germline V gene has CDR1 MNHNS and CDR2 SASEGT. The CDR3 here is CASKLNKEKGTEAFF. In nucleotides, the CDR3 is TGTGCCAGCAAACTTAATAAGGAGAAGGGGACTGAAGCTTTCTTT.